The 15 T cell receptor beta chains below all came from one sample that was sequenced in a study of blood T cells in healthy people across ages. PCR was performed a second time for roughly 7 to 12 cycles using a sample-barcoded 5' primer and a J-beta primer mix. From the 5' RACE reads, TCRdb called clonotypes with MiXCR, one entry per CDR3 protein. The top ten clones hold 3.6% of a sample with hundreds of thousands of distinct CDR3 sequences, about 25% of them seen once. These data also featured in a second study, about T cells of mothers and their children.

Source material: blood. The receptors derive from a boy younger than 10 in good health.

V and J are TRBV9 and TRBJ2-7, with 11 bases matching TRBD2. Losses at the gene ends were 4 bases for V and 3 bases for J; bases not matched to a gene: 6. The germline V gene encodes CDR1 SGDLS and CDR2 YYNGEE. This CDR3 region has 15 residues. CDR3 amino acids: CASSLTGLAVYEQYF. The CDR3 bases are TGTGCCAGCAGCCTTACGGGACTAGCGGTCTACGAGCAGTACTTC.

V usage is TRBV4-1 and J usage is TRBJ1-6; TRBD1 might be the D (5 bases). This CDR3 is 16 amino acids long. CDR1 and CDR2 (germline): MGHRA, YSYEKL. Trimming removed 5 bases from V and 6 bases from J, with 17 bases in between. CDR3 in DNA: TGCGCCAGCAGCATGGAATCGGGGCAGCTTAATTCACCCCTCCACTTT. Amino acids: CASSMESGQLNSPLHF.

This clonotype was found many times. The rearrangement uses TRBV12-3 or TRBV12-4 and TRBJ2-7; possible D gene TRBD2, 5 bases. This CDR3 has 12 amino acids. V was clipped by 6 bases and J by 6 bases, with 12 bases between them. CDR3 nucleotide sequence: TGTGCCAGCAGCTTGACGGGATCCGAGCAGTACTTC. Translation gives CASSLTGSEQYF.

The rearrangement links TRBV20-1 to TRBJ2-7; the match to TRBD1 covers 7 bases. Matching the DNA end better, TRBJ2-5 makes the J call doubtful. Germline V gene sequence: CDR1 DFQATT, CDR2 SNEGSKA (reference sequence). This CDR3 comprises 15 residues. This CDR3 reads CSARGIGGREETQYF. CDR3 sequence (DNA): TGCAGTGCTAGAGGGATAGGGGGCCGTGAAGAGACCCAGTACTTC.

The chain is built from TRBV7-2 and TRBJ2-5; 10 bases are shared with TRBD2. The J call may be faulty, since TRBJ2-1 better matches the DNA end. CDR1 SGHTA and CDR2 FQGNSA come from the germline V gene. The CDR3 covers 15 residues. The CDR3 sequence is CASSSPPLAGNEQFF. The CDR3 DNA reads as TGTGCCAGCAGCTCCCCTCCACTAGCGGGAAATGAGCAGTTCTTC.

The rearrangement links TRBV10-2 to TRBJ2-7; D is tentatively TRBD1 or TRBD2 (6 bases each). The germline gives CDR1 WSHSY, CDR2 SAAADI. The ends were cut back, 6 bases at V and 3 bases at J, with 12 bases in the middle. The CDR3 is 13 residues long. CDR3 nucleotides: TGCGCCAGCAGACAGGGACTTCTCTACGAGCAGTACTTC. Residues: CASRQGLLYEQYF.

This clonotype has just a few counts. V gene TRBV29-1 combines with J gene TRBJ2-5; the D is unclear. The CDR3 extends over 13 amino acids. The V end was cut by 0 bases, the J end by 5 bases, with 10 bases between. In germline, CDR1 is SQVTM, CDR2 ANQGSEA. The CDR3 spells CSVEEPRHETQYF. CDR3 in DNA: TGCAGCGTTGAAGAACCTAGGCACGAGACCCAGTACTTC. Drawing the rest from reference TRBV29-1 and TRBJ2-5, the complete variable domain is SAVISQKPSRDICQRGTSLTIQCQVDSQVTMMFWYRQQPGQSLTLIATANQGSEATYESGFVIDKFPISRPNLTFSTLTVSNMSPEDSSIYLCSVEEPRHETQYFGPGTRLLVL.

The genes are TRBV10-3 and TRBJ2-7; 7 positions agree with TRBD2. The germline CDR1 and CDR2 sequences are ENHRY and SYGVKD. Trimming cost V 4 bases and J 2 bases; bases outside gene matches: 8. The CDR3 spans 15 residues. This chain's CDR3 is CAISGDGGRAYEQYF. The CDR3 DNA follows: TGTGCCATCAGTGGGGATGGGGGGAGGGCCTACGAGCAGTACTTC.

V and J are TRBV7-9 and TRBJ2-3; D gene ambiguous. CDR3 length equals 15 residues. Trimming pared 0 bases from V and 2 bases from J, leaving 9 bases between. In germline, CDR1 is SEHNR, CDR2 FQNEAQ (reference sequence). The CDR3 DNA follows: TGTGCCAGCAGCTTAGCGAAAGGCTCCACAGATACGCAGTATTTT. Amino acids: CASSLAKGSTDTQYF.

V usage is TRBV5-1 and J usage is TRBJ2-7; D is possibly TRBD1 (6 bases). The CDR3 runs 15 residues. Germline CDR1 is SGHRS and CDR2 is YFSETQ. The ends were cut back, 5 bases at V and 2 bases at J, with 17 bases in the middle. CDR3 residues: CASRAGAQLTYEQYF. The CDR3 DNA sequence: TGCGCCAGCAGGGCAGGGGCTCAATTAACCTACGAGCAGTACTTC.

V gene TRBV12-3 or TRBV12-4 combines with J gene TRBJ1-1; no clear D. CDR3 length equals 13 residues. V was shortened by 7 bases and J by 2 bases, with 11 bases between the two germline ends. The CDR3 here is CASTDQANTEAFF. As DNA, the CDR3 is TGTGCCAGCACCGACCAGGCCAACACTGAAGCTTTCTTT.

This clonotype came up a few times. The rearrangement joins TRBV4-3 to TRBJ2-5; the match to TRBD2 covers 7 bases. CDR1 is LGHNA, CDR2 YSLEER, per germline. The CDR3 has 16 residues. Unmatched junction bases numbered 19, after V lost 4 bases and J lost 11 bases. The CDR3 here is CASSPSGGAQPWEQYF. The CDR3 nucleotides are TGCGCCAGCAGCCCTAGCGGAGGGGCTCAACCATGGGAGCAGTACTTC.

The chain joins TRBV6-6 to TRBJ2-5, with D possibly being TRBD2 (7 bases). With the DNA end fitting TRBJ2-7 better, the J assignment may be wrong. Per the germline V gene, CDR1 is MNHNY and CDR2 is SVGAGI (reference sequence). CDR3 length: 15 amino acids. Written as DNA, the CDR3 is TGTGCCAGCAGTTACGGAGGGGGGGCCCCCTACGAGCAGTACTTC. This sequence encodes CASSYGGGAPYEQYF.

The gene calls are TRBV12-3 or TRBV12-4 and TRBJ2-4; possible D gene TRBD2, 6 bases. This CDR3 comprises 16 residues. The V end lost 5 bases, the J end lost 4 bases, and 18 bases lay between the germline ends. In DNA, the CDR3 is TGTGCCAGCAGTCAATCCTCCGGGACTGGAAAAAACATTCAGTACTTC. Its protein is CASSQSSGTGKNIQYF.

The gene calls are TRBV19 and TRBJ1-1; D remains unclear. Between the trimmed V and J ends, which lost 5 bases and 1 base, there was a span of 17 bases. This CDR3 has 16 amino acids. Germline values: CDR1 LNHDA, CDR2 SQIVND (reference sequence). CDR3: CASSEVGRASNTEAFF. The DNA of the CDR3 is TGTGCCAGTAGTGAGGTTGGGCGGGCCTCGAACACTGAAGCTTTCTTT.